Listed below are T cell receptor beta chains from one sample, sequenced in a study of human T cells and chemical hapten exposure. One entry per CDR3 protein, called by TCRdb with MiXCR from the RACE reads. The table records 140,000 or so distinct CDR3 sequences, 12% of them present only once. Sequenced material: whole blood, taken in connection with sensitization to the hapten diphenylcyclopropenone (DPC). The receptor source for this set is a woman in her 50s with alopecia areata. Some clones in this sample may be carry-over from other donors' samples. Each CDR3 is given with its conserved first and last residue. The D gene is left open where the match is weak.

cdr3_aa: CASSPSRGEETQYF
j_call: TRBJ2-5
d_call: TRBD2
v_call: TRBV7-2

cdr3_aa: CATSDSGYTEAFF
j_call: TRBJ1-1
d_call: -
v_call: TRBV24-1

cdr3_aa: CASSEAPGLGDTQYF
j_call: TRBJ2-3
d_call: -
v_call: TRBV2

cdr3_aa: CSVGNDRAYGYTF
j_call: TRBJ1-2
d_call: -
v_call: TRBV29-1

cdr3_aa: CASSPSTVQPQHF
j_call: TRBJ1-5
d_call: -
v_call: TRBV7-2

cdr3_aa: CASSYYGAAYNEQFF
j_call: TRBJ2-1
d_call: -
v_call: TRBV6-5

cdr3_aa: CASSLTRDPYNEQFF
j_call: TRBJ2-1
d_call: -
v_call: TRBV5-1

cdr3_aa: CANSQVLPSGRAKETQYF
j_call: TRBJ2-5
d_call: TRBD2
v_call: TRBV3-1

cdr3_aa: CASSLVGGISANTIYF
j_call: TRBJ1-3
d_call: -
v_call: TRBV11-3

cdr3_aa: CATGTPNTEAFF
j_call: TRBJ1-1
d_call: -
v_call: TRBV10-3

cdr3_aa: CASRGTTMGTGELFF
j_call: TRBJ2-2
d_call: TRBD2
v_call: TRBV6-1

cdr3_aa: CASTNLDRLKGGNQETQYF
j_call: TRBJ2-5
d_call: TRBD1
v_call: TRBV11-3

cdr3_aa: CASSLGGRTYYGYTF
j_call: TRBJ1-2
d_call: -
v_call: TRBV5-4

cdr3_aa: CASRGSGDTQYF
j_call: TRBJ2-3
d_call: -
v_call: TRBV6-2/TRBV6-3

cdr3_aa: CASSISPKGPQHF
j_call: TRBJ1-5
d_call: -
v_call: TRBV19

cdr3_aa: CASSQTSGQYNEQFF
j_call: TRBJ2-1
d_call: TRBD2
v_call: TRBV7-8

cdr3_aa: CSAPGGRETEAFF
j_call: TRBJ1-1
d_call: -
v_call: TRBV20-1

cdr3_aa: CASSSSRLAGATDTQYF
j_call: TRBJ2-3
d_call: TRBD2
v_call: TRBV7-2

cdr3_aa: CASSPQEGREAFF
j_call: TRBJ1-1
d_call: -
v_call: TRBV7-3

cdr3_aa: CASSEVQQTTGELFF
j_call: TRBJ2-2
d_call: -
v_call: TRBV2

cdr3_aa: CSAGRRATGDTQYF
j_call: TRBJ2-3
d_call: -
v_call: TRBV20-1

cdr3_aa: CASSIVGKNIQYF
j_call: TRBJ2-4
d_call: -
v_call: TRBV19

cdr3_aa: CASGFTGAGSPLHF
j_call: TRBJ1-6
d_call: TRBD1
v_call: TRBV12-3/TRBV12-4

cdr3_aa: CASSSRAGEHNEQFF
j_call: TRBJ2-1
d_call: TRBD2
v_call: TRBV6-4

cdr3_aa: CASSPSGRGETQYF
j_call: TRBJ2-5
d_call: TRBD2
v_call: TRBV12-3/TRBV12-4

cdr3_aa: CASRDRLNTEAFF
j_call: TRBJ1-1
d_call: -
v_call: TRBV6-1

cdr3_aa: CASSLTAVNTGELFF
j_call: TRBJ2-2
d_call: -
v_call: TRBV12-3/TRBV12-4

cdr3_aa: CASSQEPRPSGSADTQYF
j_call: TRBJ2-3
d_call: TRBD2
v_call: TRBV4-2

cdr3_aa: CSAREGGFNQPQHF
j_call: TRBJ1-5
d_call: -
v_call: TRBV20-1

cdr3_aa: CASSLGGQENEKLFF
j_call: TRBJ1-4
d_call: -
v_call: TRBV11-3

cdr3_aa: CSVDGGATDYGYTF
j_call: TRBJ1-2
d_call: -
v_call: TRBV29-1

cdr3_aa: CSIIGGGVRNEQFF
j_call: TRBJ2-1
d_call: TRBD2
v_call: TRBV29-1

cdr3_aa: CASSLVAGGPYEQFF
j_call: TRBJ2-1
d_call: TRBD2
v_call: TRBV5-4

cdr3_aa: CASSSTWTSEAFF
j_call: TRBJ1-1
d_call: -
v_call: TRBV7-2

cdr3_aa: CASSLVGSVNTGELFF
j_call: TRBJ2-2
d_call: -
v_call: TRBV7-2

cdr3_aa: CASSSKQPFSYEQYF
j_call: TRBJ2-7
d_call: -
v_call: TRBV6-1

cdr3_aa: CASSLGGRTYGYTF
j_call: TRBJ1-2
d_call: -
v_call: TRBV7-2

cdr3_aa: CASASGTGRTTSEQYF
j_call: TRBJ2-7
d_call: TRBD1
v_call: TRBV18

cdr3_aa: CAINGRNYGYTF
j_call: TRBJ1-2
d_call: -
v_call: TRBV10-3

cdr3_aa: CADRDRGSYGYTF
j_call: TRBJ1-2
d_call: TRBD1
v_call: TRBV30

cdr3_aa: CAISKPGQGSYEQYF
j_call: TRBJ2-7
d_call: TRBD1
v_call: TRBV10-3

cdr3_aa: CSARVLQGATHEQYF
j_call: TRBJ2-7
d_call: TRBD1
v_call: TRBV20-1

cdr3_aa: CASSKIAGEEQFF
j_call: TRBJ2-1
d_call: TRBD2
v_call: TRBV11-2